A single sample is the source of the 4 T cell receptor beta chains below, sequenced in a study of CD8+ T cells in alopecia areata. Extraction of RNA preceded its reverse transcription into cDNA, which served as the sequencing template. TCRdb's copy holds only in-frame clones and misses some; the assay was immunoSEQ multiplex PCR. This sample has around 210,000 clones, with just over 55% found just once. Source material: CD8+ T cells sorted from blood. All receptors derive from a human donor in good health.

This clone has at least ten counts. The chain employs TRBV7-9 and TRBJ2-3, with a weak D call TRBD2 (6 bases). The CDR3 is 14 residues long. Germline loops: CDR1 SEHNR, CDR2 FQNEAQ (reference sequence). Trimming shortened V by 10 bases and J by 5 bases, and 19 bases separated the two germline ends. The CDR3 here is CATSTSFGEDTQYF. The CDR3 nucleotides are TGTGCCACTTCGACTAGTTTTGGGGAAGATACGCAGTATTTT.

The rearrangement links TRBV30 to TRBJ2-1, with unresolved D. There are 11 residues in the CDR3. Per germline, CDR1 GTSNPN and CDR2 SVGIG (reference sequence). Trimming took 2 bases from V and 6 from J, leaving 5 bases between them. The CDR3 coding sequence is TGTGCCTGGAGTCCTGCCAATGAGCAGTTCTTC. Its translation: CAWSPANEQFF.

The chain recombines TRBV5-6 with TRBJ1-2, with unresolved D. Trimming stripped 6 bases from V and 6 bases from J, with 15 bases between. Germline CDR1 is SGHDT and CDR2 is YYEEEE. The CDR3 loop spans 13 amino acids. CDR3 sequence reads: CASTQNVPNGYTF. CDR3 coding DNA: TGTGCCAGCACCCAAAACGTTCCTAATGGCTACACCTTC. Combining the CDR3 with reference TRBV5-6 and TRBJ1-2 gives the whole variable domain DAGVTQSPTHLIKTRGQQVTLRCSPKSGHDTVSWYQQALGQGPQFIFQYYEEEERQRGNFPDRFSGHQFPNYSSELNVNALLLGDSALYLCASTQNVPNGYTFGSGTRLTVV.

A word on this clone: The sample has other DNA sequences that encode this CDR3 too. This chain uses TRBV5-6 with TRBJ1-1; the D gene is possibly TRBD1 (5 bases). The V end was cut by 0 bases, the J end by 3 bases, with 6 bases between. Germline values: CDR1 SGHDT, CDR2 YYEEEE. This CDR3 has 13 amino acids. CDR3 coding DNA: TGTGCCAGCAGCTTGGGAGGGGACACTGAAGCTTTCTTT. This gives the protein CASSLGGDTEAFF.